This TCR beta chain is drawn from a study of blood T cell repertoires in COVID-19. For the study at large: Researchers got acute and convalescent COVID-19 samples from the United States, Italy and Spain. The cDNA or gDNA used as material had been derived from T cells, B-cell-depleted T cells, or PBMCs.

The CDR3 loop spans 16 amino acids. Germline loops: CDR1 ENHRY, CDR2 SYGVKD. The J segment lost 6 bases and the V segment lost 8 bases, leaving 14 bases of the junction unmatched. Per the original data handling: Reference gene primer amplification yielded estimated nucleated cell counts. Measured with immunoSEQ multiplex PCR; TCRdb has only the in-frame clones, and not every one. Clone size and V and J calls were adopted from that table, with D and trimming inferred from the DNA. In the table there are around 70,000 clones, approximately 81% of which are singletons. Sequenced sample: peripheral blood. This TCR was recovered from a woman aged 80 or over with active or convalescent COVID-19. J is TRBJ2-1 and V is TRBV10-3; 9 nucleotides agree with TRBD2. CDR3 bases: TGTGCCATCGGTCCTGAGGCGGGGGGGAGAAGCAATGAGCAGTTCTTC. It encodes CAIGPEAGGRSNEQFF.